This T cell receptor beta chain is drawn from a study of blood T cell repertoires in COVID-19. Study-wide context: The United States, Italy and Spain provided the acute and convalescent COVID-19 samples. Sample material is recorded as cDNA or gDNA derived from T cells, B-cell-depleted T cells, or PBMCs.

This CDR3 has 16 amino acids. The junction had 5 bases not matched to a gene; V was cut back by 4 bases and J by 0 bases. CDR1 is SGDLS, CDR2 YYNGEE, per germline. Libraries were prepared by immunoSEQ multiplex PCR; TCRdb keeps only in-frame clonotypes and omits some of them. In the table there are 200,000 to 300,000 clones, about 85% of which are singletons. This sequence joins TRBV9 and TRBJ2-3; 10 bases are a match to TRBD2. Sequencing was carried out using peripheral blood. The source of this sequence is a man between 60 and 75 years old who had recovered from COVID-19. CDR3 in DNA: TGTGCCAGCAGCAAGCGGGGGGGCTTGAGCACAGATACGCAGTATTTT. Protein sequence: CASSKRGGLSTDTQYF.